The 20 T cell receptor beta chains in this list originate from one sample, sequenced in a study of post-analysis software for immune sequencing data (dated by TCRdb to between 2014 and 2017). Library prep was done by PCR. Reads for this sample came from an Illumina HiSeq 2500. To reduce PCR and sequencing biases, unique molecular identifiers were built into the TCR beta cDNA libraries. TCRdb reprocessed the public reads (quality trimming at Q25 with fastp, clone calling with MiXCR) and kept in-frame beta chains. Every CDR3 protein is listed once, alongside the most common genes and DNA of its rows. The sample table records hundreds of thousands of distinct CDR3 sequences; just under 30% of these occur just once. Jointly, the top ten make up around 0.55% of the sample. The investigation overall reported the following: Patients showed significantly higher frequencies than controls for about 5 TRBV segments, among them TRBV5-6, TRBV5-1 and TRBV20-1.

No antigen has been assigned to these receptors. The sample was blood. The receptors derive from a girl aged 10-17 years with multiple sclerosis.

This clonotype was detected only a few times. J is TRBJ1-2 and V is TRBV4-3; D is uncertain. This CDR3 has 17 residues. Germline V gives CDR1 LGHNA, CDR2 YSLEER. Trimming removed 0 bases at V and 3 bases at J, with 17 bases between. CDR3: CASSQDWAELNHYGYTF. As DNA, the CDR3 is TGCGCCAGCAGCCAAGATTGGGCGGAACTGAACCACTATGGCTACACCTTC.

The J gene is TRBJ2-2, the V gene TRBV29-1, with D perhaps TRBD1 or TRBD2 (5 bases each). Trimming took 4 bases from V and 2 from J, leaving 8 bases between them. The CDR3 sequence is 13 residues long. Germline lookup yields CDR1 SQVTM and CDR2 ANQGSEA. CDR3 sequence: CSVGGGNTGELFF. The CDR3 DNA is TGCAGCGTTGGTGGGGGTAACACCGGGGAGCTGTTTTTT.

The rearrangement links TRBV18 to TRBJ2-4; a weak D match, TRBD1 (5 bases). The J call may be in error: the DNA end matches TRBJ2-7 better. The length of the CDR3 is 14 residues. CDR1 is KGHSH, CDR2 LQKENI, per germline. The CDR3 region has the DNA TGTGCCAGCTCACCACTGCTCAGGGCCTACGAGCAGTACTTC. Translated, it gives CASSPLLRAYEQYF.

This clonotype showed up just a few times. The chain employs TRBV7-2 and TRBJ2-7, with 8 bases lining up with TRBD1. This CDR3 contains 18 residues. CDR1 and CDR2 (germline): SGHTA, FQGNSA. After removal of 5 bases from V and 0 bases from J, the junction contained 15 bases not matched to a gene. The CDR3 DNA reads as TGTGCCAGCAGCCTCTTCCCCAGGGGGCCTGCCACCTCCTACGAGCAGTACTTC. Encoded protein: CASSLFPRGPATSYEQYF.

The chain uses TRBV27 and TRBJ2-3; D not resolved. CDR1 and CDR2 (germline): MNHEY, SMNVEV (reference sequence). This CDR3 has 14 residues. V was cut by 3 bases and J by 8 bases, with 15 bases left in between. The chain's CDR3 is CASSLSEQETTQYF. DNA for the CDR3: TGTGCCAGCAGTTTGTCAGAGCAGGAGACTACGCAGTATTTT.

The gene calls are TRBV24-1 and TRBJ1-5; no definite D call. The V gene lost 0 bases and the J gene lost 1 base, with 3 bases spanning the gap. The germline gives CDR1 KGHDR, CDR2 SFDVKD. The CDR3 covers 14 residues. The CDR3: CATSDLDSNQPQHF. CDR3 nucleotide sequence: TGTGCCACCAGTGATTTGGACAGCAATCAGCCCCAGCATTTT.

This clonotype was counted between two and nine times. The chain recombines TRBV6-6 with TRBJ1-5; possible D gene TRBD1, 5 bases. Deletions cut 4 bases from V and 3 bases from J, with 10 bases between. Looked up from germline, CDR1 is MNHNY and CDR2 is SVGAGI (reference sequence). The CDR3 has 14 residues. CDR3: CASSFGTSNQPQHF. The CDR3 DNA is TGTGCCAGCAGTTTCGGGACCTCCAATCAGCCCCAGCATTTT.

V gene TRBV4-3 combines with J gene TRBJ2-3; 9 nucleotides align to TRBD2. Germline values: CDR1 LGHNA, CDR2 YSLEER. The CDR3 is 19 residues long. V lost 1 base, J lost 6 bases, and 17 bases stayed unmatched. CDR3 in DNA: TGCGCCAGCAGCCAAGTTCGGGGGCTAGCGGGACTCGGGCGGGATACGCAGTATTTT. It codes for CASSQVRGLAGLGRDTQYF.

The CDR3, as DNA: TGTGCCAGCAGCTCGTCGGGGGTCACAGATACGCAGTATTTT. Protein: CASSSSGVTDTQYF. This sequence joins TRBV7-8 and TRBJ2-3, with D maybe TRBD2 (6 bases). Between the trimmed V and J ends, which lost 4 bases and 2 bases, there was a span of 10 bases. Germline assignment: CDR1 SGHVS and CDR2 FQNEAQ. The CDR3 totals 14 residues.

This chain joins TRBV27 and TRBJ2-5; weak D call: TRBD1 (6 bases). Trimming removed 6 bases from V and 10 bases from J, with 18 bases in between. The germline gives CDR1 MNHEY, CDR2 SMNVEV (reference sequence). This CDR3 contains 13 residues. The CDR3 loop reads CASRGTISGIQYF. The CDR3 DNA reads TGTGCCAGCAGAGGGACAATAAGTGGTATCCAGTACTTC.

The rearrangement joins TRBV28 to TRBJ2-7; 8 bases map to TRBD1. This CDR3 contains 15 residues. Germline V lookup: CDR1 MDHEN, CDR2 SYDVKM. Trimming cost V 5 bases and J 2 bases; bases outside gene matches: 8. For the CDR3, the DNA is TGTGCCAGCAGTCGCTGGGACAGGTGGGCCTACGAGCAGTACTTC. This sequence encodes CASSRWDRWAYEQYF.

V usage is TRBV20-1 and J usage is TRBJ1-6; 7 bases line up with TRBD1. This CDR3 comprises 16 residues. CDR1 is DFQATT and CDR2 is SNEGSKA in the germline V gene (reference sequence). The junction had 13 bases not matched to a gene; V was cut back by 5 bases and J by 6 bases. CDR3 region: CSAPGRRDSLNSPLHF. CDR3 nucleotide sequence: TGCAGTGCTCCCGGCCGAAGGGACAGCCTTAATTCACCCCTCCACTTT.

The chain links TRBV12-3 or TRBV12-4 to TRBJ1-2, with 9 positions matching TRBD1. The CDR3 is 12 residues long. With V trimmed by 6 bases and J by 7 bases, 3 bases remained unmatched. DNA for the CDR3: TGTGCCAGCAGCTGGGGACAGGGTGGCTACACCTTC. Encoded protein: CASSWGQGGYTF.

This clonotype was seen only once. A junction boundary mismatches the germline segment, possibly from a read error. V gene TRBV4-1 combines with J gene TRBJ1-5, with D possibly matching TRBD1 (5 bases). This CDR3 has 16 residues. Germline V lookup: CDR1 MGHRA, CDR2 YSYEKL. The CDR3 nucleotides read TGCGCCAGCAGCCAAGACGGGGTGCAGGGCAATCGGCCCCAGCATTTT. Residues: CASSQDGVQGNRPQHF.

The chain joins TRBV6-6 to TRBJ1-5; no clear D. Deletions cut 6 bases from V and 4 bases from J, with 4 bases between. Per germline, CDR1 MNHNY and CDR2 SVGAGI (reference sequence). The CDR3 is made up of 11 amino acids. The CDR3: CASRGNQPQHF. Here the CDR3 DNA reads TGTGCCAGCAGGGGAAATCAGCCCCAGCATTTT.

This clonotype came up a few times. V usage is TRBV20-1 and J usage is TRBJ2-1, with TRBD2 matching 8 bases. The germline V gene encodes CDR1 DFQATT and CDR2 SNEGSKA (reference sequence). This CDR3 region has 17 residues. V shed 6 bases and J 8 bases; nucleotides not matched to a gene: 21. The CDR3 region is CSARLARIPTLRDEQFF. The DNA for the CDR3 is TGCAGTGCAAGACTAGCGAGAATACCTACGCTCCGGGATGAGCAGTTCTTC.

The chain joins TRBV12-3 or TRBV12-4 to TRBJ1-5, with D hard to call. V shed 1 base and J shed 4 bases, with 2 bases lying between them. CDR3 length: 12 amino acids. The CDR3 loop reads CASSLVNQPQHF. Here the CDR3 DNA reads TGTGCCAGCAGTTTAGTTAATCAGCCCCAGCATTTT.

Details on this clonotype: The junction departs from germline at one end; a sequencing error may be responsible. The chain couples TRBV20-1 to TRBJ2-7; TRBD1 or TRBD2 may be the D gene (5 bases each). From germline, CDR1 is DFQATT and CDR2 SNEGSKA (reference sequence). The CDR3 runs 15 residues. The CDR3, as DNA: TGCAGCGCCAGCTTGGGGCGGAGGTACTCCTACGAGCAGCACTTC. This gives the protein CSASLGRRYSYEQHF.

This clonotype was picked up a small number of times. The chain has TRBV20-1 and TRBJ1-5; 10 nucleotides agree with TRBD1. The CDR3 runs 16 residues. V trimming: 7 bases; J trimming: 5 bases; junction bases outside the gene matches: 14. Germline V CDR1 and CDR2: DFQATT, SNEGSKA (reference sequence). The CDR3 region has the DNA TGCAGTGTCCCTCCGTTGACAGGGGGCTTGGATCAGCCCCAGCATTTT. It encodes CSVPPLTGGLDQPQHF.

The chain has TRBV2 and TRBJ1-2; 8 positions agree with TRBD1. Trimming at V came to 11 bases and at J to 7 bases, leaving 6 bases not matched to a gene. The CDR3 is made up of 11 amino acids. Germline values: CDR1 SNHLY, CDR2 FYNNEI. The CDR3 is CALRTGFGYTF. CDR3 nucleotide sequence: TGTGCCCTCCGGACAGGGTTTGGCTACACCTTC.